Described below is a single TCR beta chain sequence and its context. This entry belongs to a study of OX40 agonist ivuxolimab in advanced cancers. Germline assignment: CDR1 SGHNT and CDR2 YYREEE (reference sequence). Trimming removed 5 bases from V and 6 bases from J; junction bases left unmatched: 5. The CDR3 is made up of 14 amino acids. Profiling relied on immunoSEQ multiplex PCR, and the TCRdb table lists in-frame clones only, not all of them. The sample lists 94,000 or so clones; approximately 80% were seen once. The sequence was collected from an adult with an advanced solid tumor such as melanoma, head and neck, liver or kidney cancer. The V gene is TRBV5-4, the J gene TRBJ1-4, with TRBD1 matching over 9 bases. This sample comprised CD4+ or CD8+ T cells sorted from blood, obtained in a trial of the OX40 agonist ivuxolimab. CDR3 in amino acids: CASRLTGGDEKLFF. As DNA, the CDR3 is TGTGCCAGCAGATTGACAGGGGGGGATGAAAAACTGTTTTTT.